This paragraph covers one TCR beta chain sequence. The data derive from a study of blood T cell repertoires in COVID-19. Overall study: COVID-19 samples from acute and convalescent phases originated in the United States, Italy and Spain. The analysed material was cDNA or gDNA that came from T cells, B-cell-depleted T cells, or PBMCs.

The V and J ends lost 7 bases and 2 bases respectively, with 12 bases between them. The CDR3 has 15 residues. Germline lookup yields CDR1 LNHDA and CDR2 SQIVND (reference sequence). In the authors' methods: Amplification with reference gene primers provided the estimates of nucleated cell counts. Produced via immunoSEQ multiplex PCR; TCRdb's table is partial and in-frame only. V, J and clone size reflect that table, while D and trimming were determined from the DNA. The sample has around 70,000 clones; 70% to 90% are singletons. The source of this sequence is a woman aged 55-75 years with acute or convalescent COVID-19. Sample: peripheral blood. This rearrangement joins TRBV19 to TRBJ2-6, with unresolved D. DNA for the CDR3: TGTGCCAGTATGGAGAGGCCCACTGGGGCCAACGTCCTGACTTTC. This translates into CASMERPTGANVLTF.